This T cell receptor beta chain was captured in a study of T cells in Graves' hyperthyroidism and ophthalmopathy. Study context: Blood from the periphery was taken at initial diagnosis, before any treatment.

On the basis of clinical symptoms, serum thyroxine and TRAb, thyroid ultrasound and orbital computed tomography, diagnoses were made. The study's findings and limits: The model forecast ophthalmopathy, anticipating it by a median approximately 7 months before onset.

This clonotype occurred a few times. Its target is not known. Amplified TCR beta CDR3 regions came from RNA transcripts. During a first-round RT-PCR of the TCR CDR3, the HTBI primer set was used. TCRdb reanalysed the multiplex PCR reads using MiXCR and keeps one entry per CDR3 protein. Of around 350,000 distinct CDR3 sequences listed, 17% were seen once; the top ten hold roughly 35%. This TCR was sampled from a woman under 40 with Graves' hyperthyroidism that later progressed to Graves' ophthalmopathy. Sequenced input: blood.

CDR3 loop: CASTESGGGDGYTF. The CDR3 DNA is TGCGCCAGCACCGAATCCGGCGGGGGCGATGGCTACACCTTC. The rearrangement joins TRBV5-1 to TRBJ1-2; a weak D match, TRBD1 (6 bases). Deletions cut 6 bases from V and 6 bases from J, with 18 bases between. Germline CDR1 and CDR2: SGHRS and YFSETQ. The CDR3 spans 14 residues.